Sequencing of this T cell receptor (beta chain) was carried out in a study of blood T cell repertoires in COVID-19. On the study more broadly: The samples span acute and convalescent COVID-19 from the United States, Italy and Spain. Sources were T cells, B-cell-depleted T cells, or PBMCs; the material itself was cDNA or gDNA.

The CDR3 is 15 amino acids. Germline V gene lookup returns CDR1 SGHKS and CDR2 YYEKEE (reference sequence). Trimming removed 4 bases from V and 10 bases from J; junction bases left unmatched: 12. In the study's own analysis: By means of reference gene primer amplification, nucleated cell counts were estimated. The assay was immunoSEQ multiplex PCR, and TCRdb's table has in-frame clones only and misses some. Clone size and V and J calls were adopted from that table, with D and trimming inferred from the DNA. This sample carries fewer than 350,000 clones, about 91% of them seen once, and the ten largest clones take 1.5% to 2%. Patients at the Seattle site were enrolled during active infection and followed longitudinally.

This sequence was found in a woman aged 25 to 39 with COVID-19, enrolled during active disease. The chain combines TRBV5-5 with TRBJ1-1; 11 bases are shared with TRBD1. What was sequenced was peripheral blood. The CDR3 is CASSQTWTGGGGAFF. Here the CDR3 DNA reads TGTGCCAGCAGCCAGACTTGGACAGGGGGCGGAGGAGCTTTCTTT.